A selection of T cell receptor beta chains follows, all from one sample in a study of blood T cell repertoires in COVID-19. TCRdb keeps only in-frame clones here, not all; method: immunoSEQ multiplex PCR. The table lists 120,000 to 150,000 clones, over 75% of them singletons. Sequences were obtained from peripheral blood. The receptors come from a woman in her sixties or seventies with COVID-19, enrolled during active disease. The CDR3 runs from the conserved cysteine through the conserved F or W. The order of the fields is CDR3 protein, CDR3 DNA, clone size, V gene, D gene, CDR3 length, J gene. D genes are given only for firm matches. The size entry is marked missing in some rows and otherwise reads once, few, many or a size class.

CDR3aa: CASSPNGQGHEQYF
CDR3nt: TGTGCCAGCAGCCCCAACGGACAGGGTCACGAGCAGTACTTC
abundance: NA
v_gene: TRBV7-3
d_gene: TRBD1
len: 14
j_gene: TRBJ2-7

CDR3aa: CASSYSLGFGYTF
CDR3nt: TGTGCCAGCAGTTACTCGCTAGGTTTCGGCTACACCTTC
abundance: NA
v_gene: TRBV6-5
d_gene: NA
len: 13
j_gene: TRBJ1-2

CDR3aa: CASSPETGRSGNTIYF
CDR3nt: TGCGCCAGCAGCCCGGAGACAGGGCGCTCTGGAAACACCATATATTTT
abundance: NA
v_gene: TRBV5-1
d_gene: TRBD1
len: 16
j_gene: TRBJ1-3

CDR3aa: CASSLGQGTYEQYF
CDR3nt: TGTGCCAGCAGTCTGGGACAAGGAACTTACGAGCAGTACTTC
abundance: NA
v_gene: TRBV3-1/TRBV3-2
d_gene: NA
len: 14
j_gene: TRBJ2-7

CDR3aa: CASSPPPGAHYGYTF
CDR3nt: TGTGCCAGCTCACCACCCCCAGGGGCTCACTATGGCTACACCTTC
abundance: once
v_gene: TRBV18
d_gene: NA
len: 15
j_gene: TRBJ1-2

CDR3aa: CASSPTSGGTDTQYF
CDR3nt: TGCGCCAGCAGTCCCACTAGCGGGGGAACAGATACGCAGTATTTT
abundance: NA
v_gene: TRBV23-1
d_gene: TRBD2
len: 15
j_gene: TRBJ2-3

CDR3aa: CASSSEPGMDEQFF
CDR3nt: TGTGCCAGCAGCTCAGAGCCGGGGATGGATGAGCAGTTCTTC
abundance: once
v_gene: TRBV7-8
d_gene: NA
len: 14
j_gene: TRBJ2-1

CDR3aa: CASTAPGGLYSNQPQHF
CDR3nt: TGTGCCAGCACCGCCCCGGGGGGTCTGTATAGCAATCAGCCCCAGCATTTT
abundance: NA
v_gene: TRBV28
d_gene: NA
len: 17
j_gene: TRBJ1-5

CDR3aa: CASSPSPDSWANEKLFF
CDR3nt: TGTGCCAGCAGCCCCAGTCCCGACAGCTGGGCTAATGAAAAACTGTTTTTT
abundance: NA
v_gene: TRBV11-2
d_gene: NA
len: 17
j_gene: TRBJ1-4

CDR3aa: CSFRKPGTGLEQYF
CDR3nt: TGCAGCTTTCGGAAGCCCGGGACAGGGCTCGAGCAGTACTTC
abundance: NA
v_gene: TRBV29-1
d_gene: TRBD1
len: 14
j_gene: TRBJ2-7

CDR3aa: CASSSTGFTGELFF
CDR3nt: TGTGCCAGCAGCTCCACGGGGTTCACCGGGGAGCTGTTTTTT
abundance: NA
v_gene: TRBV7-3
d_gene: NA
len: 14
j_gene: TRBJ2-2

CDR3aa: CAWSVPGRPNYGYTF
CDR3nt: TGTGCCTGGAGTGTACCCGGCAGGCCTAACTATGGCTACACCTTC
abundance: NA
v_gene: TRBV30
d_gene: NA
len: 15
j_gene: TRBJ1-2

CDR3aa: CASSARGIEYNEQFF
CDR3nt: TGCGCCAGCAGCGCTCGAGGAATTGAGTACAATGAGCAGTTCTTC
abundance: NA
v_gene: TRBV5-1
d_gene: NA
len: 15
j_gene: TRBJ2-1

CDR3aa: CASSIGGQGSSYNSPLHF
CDR3nt: TGTGCCAGTAGTATTGGAGGACAGGGGAGCTCCTATAATTCACCCCTCCACTTT
abundance: NA
v_gene: TRBV19
d_gene: TRBD1
len: 18
j_gene: TRBJ1-6

CDR3aa: CASSFEGRAVETQYF
CDR3nt: TGTGCCAGCAGTTTCGAGGGGAGGGCGGTAGAGACCCAGTACTTC
abundance: NA
v_gene: TRBV28
d_gene: TRBD2
len: 15
j_gene: TRBJ2-5

CDR3aa: CASSQDLSGGRAFF
CDR3nt: TGTGCCAGCAGCCAAGATCTCTCGGGGGGGAGAGCTTTCTTT
abundance: NA
v_gene: TRBV4-2
d_gene: NA
len: 14
j_gene: TRBJ1-1

CDR3aa: CASLETRVISNQPQHF
CDR3nt: TGTGCCAGCCTAGAGACGAGGGTTATCAGCAATCAGCCCCAGCATTTT
abundance: NA
v_gene: TRBV6-4
d_gene: NA
len: 16
j_gene: TRBJ1-5

CDR3aa: CASSLSGTGSRYEQYF
CDR3nt: TGTGCCAGCAGTTTATCAGGGACAGGGAGCCGCTACGAGCAGTACTTC
abundance: NA
v_gene: TRBV27
d_gene: TRBD1
len: 16
j_gene: TRBJ2-7

CDR3aa: CASSFRQGAGETQYF
CDR3nt: TGCGCCAGCAGCTTCCGACAGGGGGCGGGGGAGACCCAGTACTTC
abundance: NA
v_gene: TRBV5-1
d_gene: TRBD1
len: 15
j_gene: TRBJ2-5

CDR3aa: CASSPEEGQGRDYGYTF
CDR3nt: TGTGCCAGCAGTCCAGAGGAAGGACAGGGCAGAGACTATGGCTACACCTTC
abundance: once
v_gene: TRBV27
d_gene: TRBD1
len: 17
j_gene: TRBJ1-2

CDR3aa: CASSPGLWDTIYF
CDR3nt: TGTGCCAGCAGTCCAGGCCTTTGGGACACCATATATTTT
abundance: once
v_gene: TRBV2
d_gene: NA
len: 13
j_gene: TRBJ1-3

CDR3aa: CASSQETRAGAPREQYF
CDR3nt: TGTGCCAGCAGCCAAGAGACTCGCGCGGGGGCCCCACGGGAGCAGTACTTC
abundance: few
v_gene: TRBV4-2
d_gene: NA
len: 17
j_gene: TRBJ2-7

CDR3aa: CASSYQGANTEAFF
CDR3nt: TGTGCCAGCAGTTACCAGGGGGCGAACACTGAAGCTTTCTTT
abundance: NA
v_gene: TRBV6-5
d_gene: TRBD1
len: 14
j_gene: TRBJ1-1

CDR3aa: CASSPGGGSYEQYF
CDR3nt: TGTGCCAGCTCACCCGGCGGGGGCTCCTACGAGCAGTACTTC
abundance: NA
v_gene: TRBV18
d_gene: TRBD2
len: 14
j_gene: TRBJ2-7

CDR3aa: CASRSGGNSGNTIYF
CDR3nt: TGTGCCAGCAGGTCGGGGGGAAACTCTGGAAACACCATATATTTT
abundance: few
v_gene: TRBV21-1
d_gene: NA
len: 15
j_gene: TRBJ1-3

CDR3aa: CASSEVISGGVGGTDTQYF
CDR3nt: TGTGCCAGCAGTGAAGTTATTAGCGGGGGGGTTGGAGGCACAGATACGCAGTATTTT
abundance: NA
v_gene: TRBV2
d_gene: TRBD2
len: 19
j_gene: TRBJ2-3

CDR3aa: CASEGDSRGYTF
CDR3nt: TGTGCCAGCGAGGGGGACAGCAGGGGCTACACCTTC
abundance: NA
v_gene: TRBV2
d_gene: TRBD1
len: 12
j_gene: TRBJ1-2

CDR3aa: CASSLPLWRERYNEQFF
CDR3nt: TGTGCCAGCAGTTTACCCCTGTGGAGGGAGCGGTACAATGAGCAGTTCTTC
abundance: NA
v_gene: TRBV28
d_gene: NA
len: 17
j_gene: TRBJ2-1